The 27 T cell receptor beta chains below all came from one sample that was sequenced in a study of T cells in Graves' hyperthyroidism and ophthalmopathy. TCR beta CDR3 regions were amplified from RNA. During a first-round RT-PCR of the TCR CDR3, the HTBI primer set was used. TCRdb passed the multiplex PCR reads through MiXCR, listing each CDR3 protein once. The repertoire holds under 350,000 distinct CDR3 sequences, with 18% as singletons. The sequenced sample consisted of blood. The source is a woman between 45 and 65 years old with Graves' hyperthyroidism.

The chain recombines TRBV5-1 with TRBJ2-5; TRBD2 aligns across 14 bases. The CDR3 loop spans 17 amino acids. Unmatched junction bases numbered 1, after V lost 0 bases and J lost 0 bases. CDR1 SGHRS and CDR2 YFSETQ come from the germline V gene. The CDR3 region has the DNA TGCGCCAGCAGCTTGGGACTAGCGGGGGGGTACCAAGAGACCCAGTACTTC. Translating gives CASSLGLAGGYQETQYF. The full variable domain, with the rest looked up from reference TRBV5-1 and TRBJ2-5, is KAGVTQTPRYLIKTRGQQVTLSCSPISGHRSVSWYQQTPGQGLQFLFEYFSETQRNKGNFPGRFSGRQFSNSRSEMNVSTLELGDSALYLCASSLGLAGGYQETQYFGPGTRLLVL.

This clonotype was observed at least ten times. The chain couples TRBV6-5 to TRBJ1-3, with D perhaps matching TRBD1 (5 bases). V lost 2 bases and J 4 bases, leaving 12 bases between the germline ends. The CDR3 contains 15 residues. Germline lookup yields CDR1 MNHEY and CDR2 SVGAGI. CDR3 residues: CASSYGQGGGNTIYF. The CDR3 DNA reads as TGTGCCAGCAGTTACGGCCAGGGAGGCGGAAACACCATATATTTT.

The chain links TRBV5-1 to TRBJ2-5, with 9 bases lining up with TRBD2. Looked up from germline, CDR1 is SGHRS and CDR2 is YFSETQ. CDR3 length equals 17 residues. Trimming at V came to 0 bases and at J to 5 bases, leaving 11 bases not matched to a gene. CDR3 DNA: TGCGCCAGCAGCTTGGCCGGTGGGCTAGCGGGGAGCGAGACCCAGTACTTC. Translated: CASSLAGGLAGSETQYF.

This clonotype was detected many times. The gene calls are TRBV20-1 and TRBJ1-3; D is unresolved. Germline CDR1 reads DFQATT; CDR2 reads SNEGSKA (reference sequence). The CDR3 loop spans 11 amino acids. CDR3 nucleotides: TGCAGCGGTAGCTCTGGAAACACCATATATTTT. It is translated as CSGSSGNTIYF.

This clonotype was counted at least ten times. The V call is TRBV6-5, the J call TRBJ2-3; possibly TRBD2 for D (5 bases). Trimming pared 2 bases from V and 4 bases from J, leaving 13 bases between. The CDR3 runs 15 residues. The germline V gene has CDR1 MNHEY and CDR2 SVGAGI. Here the CDR3 reads CASSYDRGLSDTQYF. As DNA, the CDR3 is TGTGCCAGCAGTTACGACCGGGGTCTCTCAGATACGCAGTATTTT.

This chain joins TRBV20-1 and TRBJ2-1; 12 nucleotides align to TRBD2. The J segment lost 7 bases and the V segment lost 6 bases, leaving 10 bases of the junction unmatched. Germline lookup yields CDR1 DFQATT and CDR2 SNEGSKA (reference sequence). The CDR3 consists of 15 residues. As DNA, the CDR3 is TGCAGTGCGGCCGGGACTAGCGGGCTTTTAAATGAGCAGTTCTTC. This translates into CSAAGTSGLLNEQFF.

This clonotype was counted a few times. V is TRBV7-2 and J is TRBJ2-2; TRBD1 might be the D (6 bases). The CDR3 length is 15 residues. Germline lookup yields CDR1 SGHTA and CDR2 FQGNSA. V lost 7 bases and J 1 base, leaving 13 bases between the germline ends. This CDR3 is CASNDRDKNTGELFF. As DNA, the CDR3 is TGTGCCAGCAACGACCGGGACAAGAACACCGGGGAGCTGTTTTTT.

This clonotype occurred many times. The rearrangement uses TRBV6-2 or TRBV6-3 and TRBJ2-5; TRBD2 is a possible D gene (5 bases). The CDR3 runs to 15 residues. CDR1 is MNHEY and CDR2 is SVGEGT in the germline V gene. Trimming took off 6 bases at V and 1 base at J, with 15 bases between the two ends. DNA of the CDR3: TGTGCCAGCAGCCCCGAAAGAGGGAGCCAAGAGACCCAGTACTTC. It is translated as CASSPERGSQETQYF.

This clonotype was detected many times. The gene calls are TRBV28 and TRBJ2-1; 13 nucleotides agree with TRBD2. The CDR3 runs to 18 residues. Germline loops: CDR1 MDHEN, CDR2 SYDVKM. V gave up 2 bases and J gave up 6 bases; unmatched junction bases: 10. The CDR3 loop reads CASSLPRTSGSPFNEQFF. The CDR3 nucleotides are TGTGCCAGCAGTTTACCCCGGACTAGCGGGAGCCCTTTCAATGAGCAGTTCTTC.

This clonotype was counted between two and nine times. The chain joins TRBV6-1 to TRBJ1-1; TRBD1 is a possible D gene (5 bases). The germline V and J ends were trimmed by 4 bases and 0 bases, with 9 bases remaining between them. CDR1 MNHNS and CDR2 SASEGT come from the germline V gene. The CDR3 length is 14 residues. The CDR3 here is CASSADTMNTEAFF. CDR3 nucleotides: TGTGCCAGCAGTGCGGACACTATGAACACTGAAGCTTTCTTT.

In its sample, this clonotype was seen many times. The rearrangement links TRBV20-1 to TRBJ1-2, with unresolved D. Germline values: CDR1 DFQATT, CDR2 SNEGSKA (reference sequence). This CDR3 has 11 residues. V was pared by 8 bases and J by 3 bases, with 10 bases between. CDR3 bases: TGCAGTCATACTCGCGACTATGGCTACACCTTC. Translated: CSHTRDYGYTF.

This clonotype was detected many times. The chain recombines TRBV30 with TRBJ2-2; D remains unclear. This CDR3 is built from 12 residues. V lost 3 bases and J lost 6, with 8 bases in between. Germline loops: CDR1 GTSNPN, CDR2 SVGIG (reference sequence). The DNA of the CDR3 is TGTGCCTGGAGGCCCGATGCCGGGGAGCTGTTTTTT. The encoded protein is CAWRPDAGELFF.

Concerning this clonotype itself: A read error may be the cause here, since a much bigger clone is one base away. Since no conserved phenylalanine or tryptophan closes the CDR3, a read error is the likely cause. The chain couples TRBV12-3 or TRBV12-4 to TRBJ2-5, with no clear D. Between the trimmed V and J ends, which lost 3 bases and 0 bases, there was a span of 8 bases. The CDR3 has 14 residues. The CDR3 spells CASSFRAYQETQYL. The CDR3 DNA sequence: TGTGCCAGCAGTTTTAGGGCCTACCAAGAGACCCAGTACCTC.

V is TRBV11-2 and J is TRBJ2-1; 12 bases map to TRBD1. The germline V gene has CDR1 SGHAT and CDR2 FQNNGV. V lost 3 bases and J lost 13; bases outside the gene matches: 13. The CDR3 is made up of 16 amino acids. The DNA for the CDR3 is TGTGCCAGCAGCTTTAACAGGGACAGGGGGCTCCCCAACCAGTTCTTC. It translates to CASSFNRDRGLPNQFF.

Remarks on this clonotype: The junction departs from the called germline gene at one end, perhaps through a read error. The chain is built from TRBV6-1 and TRBJ1-5; D is unclear. Germline V gene lookup returns CDR1 MNHNS and CDR2 SASEGT. The CDR3 contains 13 residues. The CDR3 is CASREGRGQPQHF. Here the CDR3 DNA reads TGTGCCAGCAGGGAAGGGCGAGGTCAGCCCCAGCATTTT.

The CDR3 DNA follows: TGTGCCAGAAATGACAGGGGGCCAGGCAATGAGCAGTTCTTC. Its translation is CARNDRGPGNEQFF. The chain couples TRBV27 to TRBJ2-1, with 10 bases matching TRBD1. Germline V gene lookup returns CDR1 MNHEY and CDR2 SMNVEV (reference sequence). J lost 6 bases, V lost 9 bases, and 8 bases had no gene match. This CDR3 has 14 amino acids.

This clonotype was recorded many times. V gene TRBV6-1 combines with J gene TRBJ1-2, with 7 bases aligning to TRBD1. Trimming took 7 bases from V and 4 from J; bases not matched to a gene: 9. Germline CDR1 and CDR2: MNHNS and SASEGT. CDR3 length: 14 amino acids. The CDR3 DNA reads TGTGCCAGCATGCCCGGAGCAGGGGGCTATGGCTACACCTTC. Its protein is CASMPGAGGYGYTF.

There are many counts of this clonotype. V gene TRBV28 combines with J gene TRBJ2-5; 11 bases agree with TRBD2. The CDR3 has 18 amino acids. Germline values: CDR1 MDHEN, CDR2 SYDVKM. The junction had 11 bases not matched to a gene; V was cut back by 3 bases and J by 2 bases. CDR3: CASSFTTSGTPKQETQYF. The CDR3 nucleotides read TGTGCCAGCAGTTTTACGACTAGCGGGACCCCTAAACAAGAGACCCAGTACTTC.

Only a few counts were recorded for this clonotype. V is TRBV27 and J is TRBJ2-1; D gene ambiguous. Deletions cut 5 bases from V and 0 bases from J, with 11 bases between. Germline V gene lookup returns CDR1 MNHEY and CDR2 SMNVEV (reference sequence). CDR3 size: 15 residues. In DNA form, the CDR3 reads TGTGCCAGCAGTCGAATCAGGAGCTCCTACAATGAGCAGTTCTTC. It is translated as CASSRIRSSYNEQFF.

Many counts were recorded for this clonotype. This chain uses TRBV7-2 with TRBJ1-2, with 12 nucleotides matching TRBD1. This CDR3 has 18 amino acids. V gave up 5 bases and J gave up 8 bases; unmatched junction bases: 18. Germline-derived CDR1 and CDR2 are SGHTA and FQGNSA. The CDR3 here is CASSQPGTGGFITRGYTF. The DNA for the CDR3 is TGTGCCAGCAGCCAACCCGGGACAGGGGGCTTCATAACGCGGGGCTACACCTTC.

This clonotype showed up many times. The rearrangement links TRBV7-6 to TRBJ2-1; 7 bases fit TRBD1. The CDR3 is 16 residues long. V trimming: 4 bases; J trimming: 5 bases; junction bases outside the gene matches: 11. Germline V gives CDR1 SGHVS, CDR2 FNYEAQ. The CDR3 here is CASSSRRPQGHNEQFF. CDR3 nucleotide sequence: TGTGCCAGCAGCTCTCGACGCCCACAGGGGCACAATGAGCAGTTCTTC.

The V gene is TRBV20-1, the J gene TRBJ1-4, with 7 bases fitting TRBD1. The V gene end was trimmed by 6 bases and the J gene end by 7 bases; junction bases not matched to a gene: 8. Germline V gene data show CDR1 as DFQATT and CDR2 as SNEGSKA (reference sequence). The CDR3 loop spans 13 amino acids. For the CDR3, the DNA is TGCAGTGCACTCAGGGGGGGAAGTGAAAAACTGTTTTTT. It encodes CSALRGGSEKLFF.

This clonotype was detected a few times. The rearrangement joins TRBV5-6 to TRBJ2-3; 13 bases match TRBD2. The V gene's germline CDR1 is SGHDT and CDR2 YYEEEE. The length of the CDR3 is 17 residues. With 4 bases clipped from V and 4 bases from J, the junction kept 9 bases outside the gene matches. The DNA for the CDR3 is TGTGCCAGCAGCGAGGGACTAGCGGGGATGATGGCAGATACGCAGTATTTT. Its translation is CASSEGLAGMMADTQYF. Complete variable domain (other parts from reference TRBV5-6 and TRBJ2-3): DAGVTQSPTHLIKTRGQQVTLRCSPKSGHDTVSWYQQALGQGPQFIFQYYEEEERQRGNFPDRFSGHQFPNYSSELNVNALLLGDSALYLCASSEGLAGMMADTQYFGPGTRLTVL.

Written as DNA, the CDR3 is TGTGCCAGCAGCTTTGGCGGCAACACCGGGGAGCTGTTTTTT. Amino acids: CASSFGGNTGELFF. The chain carries TRBV7-9 and TRBJ2-2, with D hard to call. Germline V gene data show CDR1 as SEHNR and CDR2 as FQNEAQ (reference sequence). Trimming removed 3 bases from V and 2 bases from J, with 7 bases in between. This CDR3 has 14 residues.

This chain joins TRBV5-1 and TRBJ2-5; D remains unclear. Germline V gene sequence: CDR1 SGHRS, CDR2 YFSETQ. V shed 4 bases and J shed 1 base, with 14 bases lying between them. The CDR3 is 15 amino acids. The CDR3 DNA follows: TGCGCCAGCAGCAACGGACGGCGGACCCAAGAGACCCAGTACTTC. This translates into CASSNGRRTQETQYF.

The chain recombines TRBV11-2 with TRBJ2-2; D remains unclear. Germline V gene lookup returns CDR1 SGHAT and CDR2 FQNNGV. V lost 2 bases and J 8 bases, leaving 6 bases between the germline ends. This CDR3 has 12 amino acids. CDR3: CASSLSIGELFF. The CDR3 coding sequence is TGTGCCAGCAGCTTATCCATAGGGGAGCTGTTTTTT.

The V call is TRBV7-9, the J call TRBJ1-5; TRBD1 might be the D (5 bases). The length of the CDR3 is 16 residues. Trimming left V 1 base short and J 0 bases short, with 10 bases between. Germline values: CDR1 SEHNR, CDR2 FQNEAQ (reference sequence). CDR3 nucleotides: TGTGCCAGCAGCTTAGGGTCGGACACTAGCAATCAGCCCCAGCATTTT. Amino acids: CASSLGSDTSNQPQHF. Full variable domain (missing parts from reference TRBV7-9 and TRBJ1-5): DTGVSQNPRHKITKRGQNVTFRCDPISEHNRLYWYRQTLGQGPEFLTYFQNEAQLEKSRLLSDRFSAERPKGSFSTLEIQRTEQGDSAMYLCASSLGSDTSNQPQHFGDGTRLSIL.